Listed below are T cell receptor beta chains from one sample, sequenced in a study of blood T cell repertoires in COVID-19. Clones were read by immunoSEQ multiplex PCR, and TCRdb kept only the in-frame ones, dropping some. The sample includes roughly 140,000 clones, 65% to 80% seen only once; the top ten take roughly 2%. The sequencing input was peripheral blood. These receptors came from a woman between 55 and 75 years old with acute or convalescent COVID-19. Both conserved end residues are part of each CDR3. A D gene is named only where the DNA matches it firmly. A clone size is listed for some rows: how often the clone was seen (once, few, many), or a class if it is expanded.

-,TRBJ2-5,TRBD2,TRBV30,TGTGCCTGGAGTTGGGTAGCGGGAGGTCAAGAGACCCAGTACTTC,CAWSWVAGGQETQYF
once,TRBJ2-5,-,TRBV7-9,TGTGCCAGCAGCTTAGTCTTCCCCGTCCAAGAGACCCAGTACTTC,CASSLVFPVQETQYF
-,TRBJ2-6,TRBD1,TRBV14,TGTGCCAGCAGCCGGACAGGGGAATCTACTGGGGCCAACGTCCTGACTTTC,CASSRTGESTGANVLTF
-,TRBJ2-1,TRBD2,TRBV4-1,TGCGCCAGCAGCCAAGAGCCTAGCGGGCTGTCCTACAATGAGCAGTTCTTC,CASSQEPSGLSYNEQFF
-,TRBJ1-5,-,TRBV6-5,TGTGCCAGTAGAGGACAGTATAGCAATCAGCCCCAGCATTTT,CASRGQYSNQPQHF
few,TRBJ2-2,-,TRBV19,TGTGCCAGTACGGAGGGAAACACCGGGGAGCTGTTTTTT,CASTEGNTGELFF
-,TRBJ2-7,-,TRBV11-2,TGTGCCAGCAGCTTAGGGGCCGGTGGAGAGCAGTACTTC,CASSLGAGGEQYF
-,TRBJ1-1,TRBD1,TRBV28,TGTGCCAGCAGTTTGCTACAGGGGGCAAGAACTGAAGCTTTCTTT,CASSLLQGARTEAFF
-,TRBJ1-4,-,TRBV27,TGTGCCAGCATGCGGTCGACAGGCGCAAATGAAAAACTGTTTTTT,CASMRSTGANEKLFF
-,TRBJ2-1,TRBD2,TRBV28,TGTGCCAGCAGGCGACTAGCGGGAGTTGAGCAGTTCTTC,CASRRLAGVEQFF
-,TRBJ1-4,TRBD1,TRBV29-1,TGCAGCGTTGAAGATGATGGCGGGACAGGGGTTTTT,CSVEDDGGTGVF
-,TRBJ2-1,-,TRBV19,TGTGCCAGTAGTATCCTCGCTACCTCCTACAATGAGCAGTTCTTC,CASSILATSYNEQFF
-,TRBJ2-1,TRBD2,TRBV27,TGTGCCAGCAGTCCTGGACTAGCGGGAGGACCATACAATGAGCAGTTCTTC,CASSPGLAGGPYNEQFF
once,TRBJ2-7,TRBD1,TRBV18,TGTGCCAGCTCACCGACAGGGAATTCCTACGAGCAGTACTTC,CASSPTGNSYEQYF
-,TRBJ1-2,TRBD1,TRBV5-4,TGTGCCAGCAGCTCCCCGGGACAGGAAACCCGATATGGCTACACCTTC,CASSSPGQETRYGYTF
-,TRBJ2-7,-,TRBV30,TGTGCCTGGAGTGTACCAGGCTCCTACGAGCAGTACTTC,CAWSVPGSYEQYF
-,TRBJ2-5,-,TRBV6-5,TGTGCCAGCAGGACCAGTATAGCAGTCCAAGAGACCCAGTACTTC,CASRTSIAVQETQYF
few,TRBJ2-2,TRBD1,TRBV28,TGTGCCAGCAGTTACAGGGGGCGCACCGGGGAGCTGTTTTTT,CASSYRGRTGELFF
-,TRBJ1-1,TRBD1,TRBV5-1,TGCGCCAGCAGCTTGTACGGGACAGGGGGGAACACTGAAGCTTTCTTT,CASSLYGTGGNTEAFF
-,TRBJ2-4,TRBD1,TRBV19,TGTGCCAGTGCGGACAGGGACGATTTAGCCAAAAACATTCAGTACTTC,CASADRDDLAKNIQYF
-,TRBJ2-7,TRBD2,TRBV15,TGTGCCACCAGCAGAGATCCGGGAGGGATTTACGAGCAGTACTTC,CATSRDPGGIYEQYF
few,TRBJ1-4,TRBD1,TRBV15,TGTGCCACCAGACCCGGGACAGGATATGAAAAACTGTTTTTT,CATRPGTGYEKLFF
-,TRBJ2-7,TRBD1,TRBV13,TGTGCCAGCAGCCTAAGACAGGGTTACGAGCAGTACTTC,CASSLRQGYEQYF
-,TRBJ1-2,TRBD1,TRBV19,TGTGCCAGTAGGCAGGGGGCTTATGGCTACACCTTC,CASRQGAYGYTF
few,TRBJ2-7,-,TRBV27,TGTGCCAGCAGTTCACGTCTAGGAACCTCCTACGAGCAGTACTTC,CASSSRLGTSYEQYF
few,TRBJ2-4,TRBD2,TRBV5-1,TGCGCCAGCAGACGGGAGGGGGCCAAAAACATTCAGTACTTC,CASRREGAKNIQYF
once,TRBJ2-2,TRBD2,TRBV28,TGTGCCAGCAGCCAGGGAGCTAGCGGGACCGGGGAGCTGTTTTTT,CASSQGASGTGELFF
-,TRBJ2-4,-,TRBV5-4,TGTGCCAGCAGCCCGAGTAGGGGTACAAAAAACATTCAGTACTTC,CASSPSRGTKNIQYF